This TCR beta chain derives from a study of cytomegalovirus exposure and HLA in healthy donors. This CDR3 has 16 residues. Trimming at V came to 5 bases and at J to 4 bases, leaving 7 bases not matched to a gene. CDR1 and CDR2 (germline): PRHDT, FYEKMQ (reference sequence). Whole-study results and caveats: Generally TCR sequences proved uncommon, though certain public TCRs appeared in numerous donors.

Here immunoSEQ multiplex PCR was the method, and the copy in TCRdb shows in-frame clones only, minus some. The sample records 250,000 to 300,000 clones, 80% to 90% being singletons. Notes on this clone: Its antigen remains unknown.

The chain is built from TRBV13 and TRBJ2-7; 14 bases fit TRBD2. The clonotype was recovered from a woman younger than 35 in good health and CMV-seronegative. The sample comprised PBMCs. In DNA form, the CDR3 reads TGTGCCAGCAGCCCGATTGGGACTAGCGGGAGTTACGAGCAGTACTTC. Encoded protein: CASSPIGTSGSYEQYF.